This T cell receptor beta chain was sequenced during a study of cytomegalovirus exposure and HLA in healthy donors (dated by TCRdb to 2015 to 2018). Context from the whole study: In an earlier analysis of 550 to 750 of the donors, around 290 Gb of sequence data and 95 million to 130 million unique TCR beta sequences from 180 million or so T cells were reported. Roughly 320 gigabases of sequencing data and around 85 million unique TCR sequences made up an early release that covered 640 HLA-typed donors. Among the roughly 390 genotyped donors, about 85% belonged to the genetic ancestry cluster associated with self-reported Caucasian donors. The study was designed to test whether signatures of past pathogen exposure could be identified by cataloging public T cell receptors. The study used immunosequencing to profile the T cell repertoires of approximately 690 subjects and linked those repertoires to cytomegalovirus serostatus. In addition to the first cohort of around 670 subjects, a separate validation cohort of approximately 120 different subjects was used. High-throughput TCR immunosequencing, statistical association of individual TCRs with disease status, and machine learning were combined to predict cytomegalovirus infection status. A later analysis re-examined previously published TCR beta repertoires from 500 to 700 donors and added high-resolution HLA genotyping to investigate patterns of TCR occurrence. Rather than drawing on any new phenotypic data, the later analysis identified candidate immune exposures from TCR beta sequences and the way those sequences occurred across donors. An earlier analysis of roughly 580 of the donors used high-throughput TCR beta sequencing to judge whether each TCR beta V gene segment behaved as functional or pseudogenic. Donor age, sex, ethnicity and CMV serostatus were collected together with the repertoire data. A later genetic analysis used genome-wide SNP genotypes for 398 of the 666 donors, treating that subset as a discovery cohort. All discovery cohort repertoires had been generated using a single sequencing platform. Both class I and class II loci were covered by HLA typing, at four-digit resolution. Typing coverage differed by locus: A, B, C, DRB1 and DQB1 were typed in roughly 620-630 donors, DQA1 in 522, DPA1 in roughly 590, and DPB1 in 400 to 480. About five DR-DQ haplotypes were handled as single units for association and clustering, since linkage in the cohort was strong. Across some 400 genotyped donors of the cohort, an average of about 240,000 unique TCR beta nucleotide sequences per donor were sequenced, and 15% to 20% of those sequences were non-productive.

The cohort was made up of approximately 670 healthy bone marrow donors. At the time of sampling, every cohort member was nominally healthy, though immune exposures that went unrecorded were likely present. The donor was CMV seronegative and belonged to the group of 380 or so seronegative cohort members. Every donor gave a peripheral blood sample, and the peripheral blood mononuclear cells from that sample were used for TCR beta sequencing. Genomic DNA extraction from the blood cell samples was performed with the Qiagen DNeasy Blood Extraction Kit. The junction shows trimming of 2 bases on V and 6 bases on J, plus 5 bases between the germline ends. The germline V gene specifies SGHTA as CDR1 and FQGNSA as CDR2. Including cysteine and phenylalanine, the CDR3 has 12 amino acids. Left in the record is the CDR3 DNA by itself, 36 bases read in frame from the first base. With respect to this clone: It has no known antigen specificity. One base away there is no much larger clone; base qualities are not given.

Library construction relied on the immunoSEQ multiplex PCR assay. A mixture of 60 forward primers for TCR Vbeta segments and 13 reverse primers for TCR Jbeta segments was used in the multiplex PCR. The CDR3 region of rearranged TCR beta genes was amplified from genomic DNA by a multiplex PCR assay. The Illumina HiSeq System was used to sequence the amplified TCR beta libraries as 87-base-pair reads. For the original study's pipeline: A later analysis tallied roughly 78 million unique TCR beta chains across the 610 or so repertoires, and around 10 million of those chains were shared by two or more donors. Raw reads were error-corrected and collapsed into unique sequences with a nearest-neighbor algorithm that merged closely related sequences to remove PCR and sequencing errors. CDR3 sequences were aligned to IMGT reference sequences to assign V, D and J gene segments. Each retained sequence needed at least a six-nucleotide match to both a V gene segment and a J gene segment. Rearrangements were classified as productive when the CDR3 lacked stop codons and remained in frame with V and J, and all other rearrangements were classified as non-productive. Following IMGT convention, CDR3 was defined as the stretch from the second conserved V-encoded cysteine up to the conserved J-encoded phenylalanine. The earlier analysis of a few hundred of the donors excluded sequences that lacked an unambiguous match to a single V gene segment. In an earlier analysis of a few hundred of the donors, V segments were called functional above 56.7% productive rearrangements and were called segregating when the between-donor standard deviation exceeded 5%. To diagnose cytomegalovirus status from the catalog of TCR beta chain sequences, a statistical classification framework was built. V and J gene assignment, in a later analysis, came from comparing TCR nucleotide sequences with IMGT/GENE-DB human TR gene sequences. A later analysis assigned CDR3 sequences and most-parsimonious VDJ recombination scenarios with the TCRdist pipeline. In a later analysis, each TCR beta chain was defined by its CDR3 amino acid sequence together with its V-gene family, and reads lacking a unique V-gene family were excluded. As a way to deal with suspected cross-contamination and a sequencing artifact, a later analysis dropped 450 to 600 nucleotide sequences that were highly shared and had low generation probability. For each public chain, a later analysis derived a clonal expansion index from normalized ranks of inferred template counts within each repertoire. A later analysis computed generation probabilities with a VDJ recombination model fitted to out-of-frame rearrangements, and checked the results against IGoR. A later analysis scored TCR-TCR, TCR-HLA and TCR-CMV co-occurrence with hypergeometric tests, applying a repertoire-size bias correction to TCR pairs. To estimate false discovery rates, a later analysis permuted the HLA or CMV assignments 20 times. In a later analysis, co-occurring TCRs were grouped using DBSCAN, and TCRdist sequence similarity was added for clustering within HLA-allele-positive subsets. Repertoires with fewer than 30,000 or more than 120,000 public chains were left out of co-occurrence clustering, as were four to six repertoires with anomalous nucleotide sharing. Drawn from immuneACCESS, this table holds only the in-frame rearrangements with V and J called that TCRdb kept. Clones are partly lost; checked studies trace under half to an unresolved V gene and leave the rest unexplained. V and J calls and clone size are given by that table; D and trimming were obtained from the DNA. Here the sample has approximately 220,000 clones; about 80% occur a single time. The top ten clonotypes cover 1.5% to 2% of the sample.

Study-level results and caveats: The earlier analysis of around 600 of the donors excluded around 17 rarely observed V segments, including chromosome 9 orphons, because counts were too low. Immune exposure information for the cohort was limited to CMV serostatus. Cytomegalovirus status was reported to be diagnosed by the classifier with high specificity and sensitivity in both the original and validation cohorts. In a later genetic analysis, fewer N-insertions in productive TCRs were reported among donors in an Asian-associated ancestry cluster than the 666-donor mean. The cohort was sequenced for TCR beta chains only, and without alpha or paired-chain data the features that could be detected were limited. Presence/absence analyses assumed roughly uniform sequencing depth across donors, an assumption that may not hold. Linkage disequilibrium might explain the correlated functional status among segregating V segments, but an unknown experimental factor could not be excluded. A later analysis associated about 17,000 TCR beta sequences with specific HLA alleles at a false discovery rate of 0.05. A later analysis found that TCR association rates varied across HLA loci, with DRB1 alleles showing the most associated TCRs and HLA-C alleles the fewest. A group of highly shared sequence variants was considered likely to be a technical artifact of the sequencing pipeline. According to a later analysis, most CMV-associated TCR beta chains appeared to be HLA-restricted, and the HLA associations seemed to be driven largely by CMV exposure. When HLA alleles, especially DR and DQ, strongly co-occurred, TCR associations were difficult to assign to individual alleles. In an earlier analysis of more than 450 of the donors, most TCR beta V segments were observed in productive rearrangements about 90% or about 30% of the time, broadly matching IMGT annotations. In a later analysis, HLA-associated TCR beta chains were found to be more clonally expanded and to have lower generation probabilities than equally common non-associated chains. Because some donors lacked HLA typing at each locus, the association tests relied only on the typed subset. A few of the identified cytomegalovirus-associated TCR beta chains were confirmed in vitro to be specific for cytomegalovirus antigens. A later genetic analysis associated a missense DCLRE1C variant with V-gene and J-gene trimming of TCR beta chains, and an independent cohort replicated the association. The authors suggested that the approach could potentially be extended to other disease states and immunological phenotypes. A further reported finding was that TCR beta sequences accurately predicted the HLA-A and HLA-B alleles for most subjects in the first cohort. Across donors, most TCR sequences were observed very rarely, whereas some public TCRs were present in many individuals. A total of about 150 TCR beta chains were listed by the study as associated with cytomegalovirus. The 87-base-pair reads could not distinguish some IMGT-functional V segments, including TRBV6-2 and TRBV6-3, so those segments were excluded. Several of the top co-occurrence clusters appeared to be linked to parvovirus B19, influenza, CMV and Epstein-Barr virus, according to a later analysis.

The sequence derives from a male donor in good health and CMV-seronegative. The rearrangement joined TRBV7-2 to TRBJ1-5, with no reliable assignment of the D segment. The sample comprised PBMCs. The bases read TGTGCCAGCAGCTTATTCTCTCAGCCCCAGCATTTT. Its protein is CASSLFSQPQHF.